In this sample, the clone carrying this TCR beta chain turned up once. Its specificity is not known. The length of the CDR3 is 15 residues. V lost 8 bases to trimming and J lost 7 bases; unmatched junction nucleotides: 11. Germline V gene lookup returns CDR1 SGHTA and CDR2 FQGTGA. The data originate from a study of cytomegalovirus exposure and HLA in healthy donors. Findings and limits, study-wide: Across donors, presence/absence analyses took sequencing depth to be roughly uniform. The study flagged 150 to 200 TCR beta chains as cytomegalovirus-associated. Exclusion as indistinguishable affected some V segments, including TRBV6-2 and TRBV6-3. The majority of TCR sequences were rare, yet some public TCRs appeared in many donors.

In the PCR, 60 Vbeta and 13 Jbeta primers were used. Here immunoSEQ multiplex PCR was the method, and the copy in TCRdb shows in-frame clones only, minus some. This sample has 150,000 to 200,000 clones, with approximately 59% found just once. Sequencing was done on a sample of PBMCs. The TCR sequence derives from a man between 35 and 55 years old in good health and CMV-seronegative. This chain links TRBV7-3 with TRBJ2-1; 10 nucleotides match TRBD2. CDR3 loop: CASRVELAGRNEQFF. For the CDR3, the DNA is TGTGCCAGCCGGGTAGAACTAGCGGGAAGGAATGAGCAGTTCTTC.